This T cell receptor beta chain was profiled in a study of blood T cells in healthy people across ages. The CDR3 covers 12 residues. Unmatched junction bases numbered 3, after V lost 4 bases and J lost 4 bases. Germline-derived CDR1 and CDR2 are GTSNPN and SVGIG (reference sequence). Then a second PCR, running about 6 to 12 cycles, was carried out with a sample-barcoded 5' primer and a J-beta primer mix. TCRdb itself ran the 5' RACE reads through MiXCR, one entry per CDR3 protein. The profile shows about 1.1 million distinct CDR3 sequences, around two fifths of them singletons. Sequencing used blood. This TCR came from a young man in good health. J is TRBJ1-2 and V is TRBV30, with 7 nucleotides matching TRBD1. CDR3 in amino acids: CAWTGQTYGYTF. The DNA for the CDR3 is TGTGCCTGGACGGGACAGACCTATGGCTACACCTTC.